A selection of T cell receptor beta chains follows, all from one sample in a study of T cells in localized non-small cell lung cancer. Using immunoSEQ multiplex PCR, the repertoire was profiled, and TCRdb retains in-frame clones only, with some absent. The sample has under 30,000 clones, less than 90% seen once. The sequences come from peripheral blood, collected before any cancer treatment. These receptors were collected from a female donor of 60 years or more with stage I lung adenocarcinoma. CDR3s include the opening cysteine and the closing phenylalanine or tryptophan. A D gene is named only where the DNA matches it firmly. Clone size is not always given. Where it is, it says once, few, many or a class for expanded clones.

d_gene	j_gene	v_gene	abundance	CDR3aa	CDR3nt
TRBD2	TRBJ2-1	TRBV4-1	.	CASSQNLRLAGESHYNEQFF	TGCGCCAGCAGCCAGAATCTGAGACTAGCGGGCGAAAGTCACTACAATGAGCAGTTCTTC
TRBD2	TRBJ2-3	TRBV2	.	CASSEMRGGTDTQYF	TGTGCCAGCAGTGAAATGCGGGGGGGCACAGATACGCAGTATTTT
.	TRBJ1-5	TRBV5-4	.	CASSLHGPGNQPQHF	TGTGCCAGCAGCTTGCACGGCCCAGGCAATCAGCCCCAGCATTTT
.	TRBJ1-4	TRBV28	.	CASTSSGQRNEKLFF	TGTGCCAGCACGTCGTCGGGGCAGAGAAATGAAAAACTGTTTTTT
.	TRBJ2-1	TRBV28	.	CASSPPLVVHEQFF	TGTGCCAGCAGTCCCCCACTAGTTGTCCATGAGCAGTTCTTC
.	TRBJ2-7	TRBV5-1	.	CASSTSQARAFNEQYF	TGCGCCAGCAGCACTTCCCAGGCGAGGGCGTTCAACGAGCAGTACTTC
TRBD1	TRBJ2-3	TRBV7-9	.	CASSGDRGTDTQYF	TGTGCCAGCAGCGGGGACAGGGGAACAGATACGCAGTATTTT
.	TRBJ1-4	TRBV15	.	CATRELQYNEKLFF	TGTGCCACCAGGGAACTACAGTATAATGAAAAACTGTTTTTT
.	TRBJ1-3	TRBV7-9	.	CASSPREHSGNTIYF	TGTGCCAGCAGCCCCCGGGAACACTCTGGAAACACCATATATTTT
.	TRBJ1-2	TRBV11-3	.	CASSLGWGKDGYTF	TGTGCCAGCAGCTTAGGATGGGGCAAGGATGGCTACACCTTC
.	TRBJ2-1	TRBV19	.	CASSIIQGNEQFF	TGTGCCAGTAGTATTATCCAGGGGAATGAGCAGTTCTTC
TRBD2	TRBJ2-1	TRBV11-3	.	CASSPGLAGSYNEQFF	TGTGCCAGCAGCCCAGGACTAGCGGGTTCCTACAATGAGCAGTTCTTC
.	TRBJ1-1	TRBV11-2	.	CASSLDGEWVWTEAFF	TGTGCCAGCAGCTTAGATGGTGAGTGGGTTTGGACTGAAGCTTTCTTT
TRBD2	TRBJ2-7	TRBV2	once	CASSRLAGAYEQYF	TGTGCCAGCAGTCGACTAGCGGGAGCCTACGAGCAGTACTTC
.	TRBJ1-2	TRBV6-1	.	CASNQGRNYGYTF	TGTGCCAGCAACCAGGGACGAAACTATGGCTACACCTTC
.	TRBJ2-5	TRBV9	.	CASSVGAQPVQETQYF	TGTGCCAGCAGCGTAGGGGCCCAACCGGTTCAAGAGACCCAGTACTTC
.	TRBJ1-4	TRBV19	.	CASNLPGENEKLFF	TGTGCCAGTAACTTGCCGGGGGAGAATGAAAAACTGTTTTTT
.	TRBJ1-2	TRBV27	.	CASSLSRGSYGYTF	TGTGCCAGCAGTTTATCGAGAGGTAGCTATGGCTACACCTTC
.	TRBJ2-1	TRBV4-1	.	CASSPPEVLLSYNEQFF	TGCGCCAGCAGCCCCCCGGAGGTACTGCTCTCCTACAATGAGCAGTTCTTC
.	TRBJ1-1	TRBV30	once	CAWSEGQRNTEAFF	TGTGCCTGGAGTGAAGGACAGCGAAACACTGAAGCTTTCTTT
TRBD2	TRBJ2-1	TRBV5-1	.	CASGPGLVSYNEQFF	TGCGCCAGCGGGCCGGGACTAGTCTCCTACAATGAGCAGTTCTTC
.	TRBJ1-4	TRBV5-1	.	CASSFANPTNEKLFF	TGCGCCAGCAGCTTTGCGAACCCAACTAATGAAAAACTGTTTTTT
.	TRBJ2-1	TRBV7-3	.	CASSLERSSYNEQFF	TGTGCCAGCAGCTTAGAGCGGAGCTCCTACAATGAGCAGTTCTTC
TRBD1	TRBJ2-7	TRBV5-6	.	CASSILSGTGYDEQYF	TGTGCCAGCAGCATACTCAGCGGGACAGGGTACGACGAGCAGTACTTC
.	TRBJ1-1	TRBV25-1	.	CASRATQGNVVEAFF	TGTGCCAGCAGGGCAACCCAGGGTAATGTTGTTGAAGCTTTCTTT
TRBD1	TRBJ2-5	TRBV11-3	.	CASSLEKTGGAETQYF	TGTGCCAGCAGCTTAGAAAAGACAGGGGGCGCAGAGACCCAGTACTTC
.	TRBJ2-1	TRBV5-6	.	CASSLELRGGYNEQFF	TGTGCCAGCAGCTTGGAACTCCGAGGGGGCTACAATGAGCAGTTCTTC
.	TRBJ1-1	TRBV7-8	.	CASSTPGPTEAFF	TGTGCCAGCAGCACCCCGGGGCCCACTGAAGCTTTCTTT
TRBD1	TRBJ1-2	TRBV5-6	once	CASSSRDRGYDYTF	TGTGCCAGCAGTTCCCGGGACAGGGGATATGACTACACCTTC
.	TRBJ1-6	TRBV30	.	CASWRRTGPFNSPLHF	TGTGCCTCCTGGAGGAGAACAGGGCCCTTTAATTCACCCCTCCACTTT
.	TRBJ1-2	TRBV10-3	once	CAISERQGEGGYTF	TGTGCCATCAGTGAGAGGCAGGGAGAGGGCGGCTACACCTTC
TRBD1	TRBJ1-1	TRBV5-6	.	CASIPGTGDPEAFF	TGTGCCAGCATCCCCGGGACAGGGGACCCTGAAGCTTTCTTT
.	TRBJ1-1	TRBV7-9	.	CASSLQENTEAFF	TGTGCCAGCAGTCTTCAAGAGAACACTGAAGCTTTCTTT
.	TRBJ2-7	TRBV6-1	.	CASRGGIPSYEQYF	TGTGCCAGCAGGGGCGGGATTCCTTCCTACGAGCAGTACTTC
.	TRBJ2-1	TRBV5-1	.	CASSSDFWGDEQFF	TGCGCCAGCAGCTCAGATTTTTGGGGGGATGAGCAGTTCTTC
TRBD2	TRBJ2-2	TRBV7-6	once	CASSLEGRLAAATGELFF	TGTGCCAGCAGCTTAGAAGGTCGGCTAGCGGCGGCCACCGGGGAGCTGTTTTTT
TRBD2	TRBJ2-5	TRBV27	.	CASSLLAGRQETQYF	TGTGCCAGCAGTTTACTAGCGGGACGGCAGGAGACCCAGTACTTC
TRBD2	TRBJ2-2	TRBV9	.	CASSVEAGGPNTGELFF	TGTGCCAGCAGCGTAGAAGCGGGAGGGCCGAACACCGGGGAGCTGTTTTTT
.	TRBJ1-3	TRBV6-5	.	CASSWGSSGNTIYF	TGTGCCAGCAGCTGGGGCAGCTCTGGAAACACCATATATTTT
.	TRBJ2-7	TRBV7-9	.	CANSHPGPLDEQYF	TGTGCCAACAGCCACCCGGGGCCGCTGGACGAGCAGTACTTC
TRBD2	TRBJ2-7	TRBV7-2	.	CASSSRAGAYEQYF	TGTGCCAGCAGCTCCCGAGCGGGGGCCTACGAGCAGTACTTC
.	TRBJ1-2	TRBV19	.	CASSMGADRLNYGYTF	TGTGCCAGTAGTATGGGGGCAGACCGACTAAACTATGGCTACACCTTC
TRBD1	TRBJ1-4	TRBV7-4	.	CASSPGQGNEKLFF	TGTGCCAGCAGCCCCGGACAGGGCAATGAAAAACTGTTTTTT
.	TRBJ1-1	TRBV27	.	CASSLRGNSEAFF	TGTGCCAGCAGTTTACGAGGGAATTCTGAAGCTTTCTTT
.	TRBJ2-3	TRBV5-1	.	CASSSTTNTGDTQYF	TGCGCCAGCAGCTCGACGACTAATACGGGAGATACGCAGTATTTT
.	TRBJ1-1	TRBV6-5	.	CASRDGASHTEAFF	TGTGCCAGCCGCGACGGGGCAAGTCACACTGAAGCTTTCTTT
.	TRBJ1-2	TRBV7-9	.	CASSSSGIGGYTF	TGTGCCAGCAGCTCCTCGGGGATCGGGGGCTACACCTTC
.	TRBJ2-7	TRBV19	.	CASSIVNGDYEQYF	TGTGCCAGTAGTATAGTAAACGGGGACTACGAGCAGTACTTC
.	TRBJ1-6	TRBV5-1	.	CASSLAGTRNDSPLHF	TGCGCCAGCAGCTTGGCCGGGACCAGGAACGATTCACCCCTCCACTTT
.	TRBJ2-7	TRBV6-1	.	CASSPERAREQYF	TGTGCCAGCAGTCCCGAACGTGCTCGCGAGCAGTACTTC
.	TRBJ1-4	TRBV7-8	.	CASSSVGEWGEKLFF	TGTGCCAGCAGCTCAGTGGGGGAGTGGGGTGAAAAACTGTTTTTT
.	TRBJ1-3	TRBV30	.	CAWSVNTGNTIYF	TGTGCCTGGAGTGTAAACACTGGAAACACCATATATTTT
TRBD2	TRBJ2-1	TRBV5-1	.	CASSSGGNEQFF	TGCGCCAGCAGCTCGGGGGGGAATGAGCAGTTCTTC
.	TRBJ1-5	TRBV7-9	.	CASSLILPGRPEVNQPQHF	TGTGCCAGCAGCTTAATTTTGCCGGGGCGTCCTGAGGTAAATCAGCCCCAGCATTTT
TRBD2	TRBJ2-1	TRBV30	.	CAWSVSGGNEQFF	TGTGCCTGGAGTGTATCGGGGGGGAATGAGCAGTTCTTC
.	TRBJ1-5	TRBV2	.	CASRGGSNQPQHF	TGTGCCAGCAGGGGTGGAAGCAATCAGCCCCAGCATTTT
.	TRBJ2-6	TRBV7-9	.	CASSSFGTGANVLTF	TGTGCCAGCAGCTCTTTCGGGACAGGGGCCAACGTCCTGACTTTC
.	TRBJ2-1	TRBV27	.	CASSLAGTYNEQFF	TGTGCCAGCAGTTTAGCGGGCACCTACAATGAGCAGTTCTTC
.	TRBJ1-1	TRBV5-1	.	CASSFWGGTEAFF	TGCGCCAGCAGCTTCTGGGGAGGCACTGAAGCTTTCTTT